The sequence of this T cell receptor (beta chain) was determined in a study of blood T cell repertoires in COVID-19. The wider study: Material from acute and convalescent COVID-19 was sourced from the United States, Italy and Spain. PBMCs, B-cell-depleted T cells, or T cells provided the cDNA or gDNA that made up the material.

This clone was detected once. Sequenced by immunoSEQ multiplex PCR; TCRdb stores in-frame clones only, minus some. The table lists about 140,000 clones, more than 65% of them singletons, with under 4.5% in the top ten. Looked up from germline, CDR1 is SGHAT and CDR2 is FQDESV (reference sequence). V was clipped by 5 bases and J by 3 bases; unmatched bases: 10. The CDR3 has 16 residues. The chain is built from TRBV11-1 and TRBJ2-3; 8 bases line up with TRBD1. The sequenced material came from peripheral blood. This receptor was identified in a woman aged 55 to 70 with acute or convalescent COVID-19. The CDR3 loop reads CASSITGGLRTDTQYF. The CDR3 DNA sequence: TGTGCCAGCAGCATCACAGGGGGTCTCAGGACAGATACGCAGTATTTT. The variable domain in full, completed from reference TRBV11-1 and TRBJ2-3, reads EAEVAQSPRYKITEKSQAVAFWCDPISGHATLYWYRQILGQGPELLVQFQDESVVDDSQLPKDRFSAERLKGVDSTLKIQPAELGDSAMYLCASSITGGLRTDTQYFGPGTRLTVL.